This T cell receptor beta chain was profiled in a study of cytomegalovirus exposure and HLA in healthy donors. Study results and limitations: A later analysis showed HLA-associated TCR beta chains outstripping equally common others in clonal expansion. Most TCRs appeared rarely, but some public TCRs recurred in many donors.

Germline-derived CDR1 and CDR2 are MGHRA and YSYEKL. V was shortened by 4 bases and J by 1 base, with 22 bases between the two germline ends. The CDR3 consists of 18 residues. The study ran its PCR with 60 Vbeta and 13 Jbeta primers. Assay used: immunoSEQ multiplex PCR; TCRdb lists only in-frame clones, some missing. There are over 80,000 clones in the sample; approximately 80% occur only once, and under 4% lies in the top ten. Notes on this clone: Its specificity is not known.

The study sampled nominally healthy donors, though unrecorded immune exposures were likely. Sequenced sample: PBMCs. The genes are TRBV4-1 and TRBJ1-1; TRBD1 is a possible D gene (6 bases). This receptor was taken from a man between 50 and 59 years old in good health and CMV-seronegative. CDR3 sequence (DNA): TGCGCCAGCAGCCCGACAGAGCCAGGGGCAGGTTGGAACACTGAAGCTTTCTTT. Translated: CASSPTEPGAGWNTEAFF.